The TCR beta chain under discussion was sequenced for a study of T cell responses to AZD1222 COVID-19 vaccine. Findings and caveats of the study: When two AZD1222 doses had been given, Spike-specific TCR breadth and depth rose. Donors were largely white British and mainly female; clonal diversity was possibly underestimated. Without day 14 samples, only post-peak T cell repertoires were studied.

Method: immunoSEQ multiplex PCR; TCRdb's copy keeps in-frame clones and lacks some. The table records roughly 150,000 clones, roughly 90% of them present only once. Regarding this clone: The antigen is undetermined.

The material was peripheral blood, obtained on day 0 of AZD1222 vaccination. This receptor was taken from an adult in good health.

This chain's CDR3 is CASSSRTGPGEKLFF. The CDR3 bases are TGTGCCAGCAGCTCACGGACAGGCCCCGGGGAAAAACTGTTTTTT. The chain carries TRBV13 and TRBJ1-4; 7 bases are shared with TRBD1. This CDR3 is 15 amino acids long. V lost 4 bases and J lost 8; bases outside the gene matches: 10. Germline loops: CDR1 PRHDT, CDR2 FYEKMQ (reference sequence).